The rows below give T cell receptor beta chains drawn from one sample of a study of identical twins. Each CDR3 protein gets one entry after TCRdb re-called the 5' RACE reads with MiXCR. Among about 490,000 distinct CDR3 sequences, roughly 15% were seen once, and the ten largest hold about 0.47%. The sample was also reused in another study, on yellow fever vaccine responses in identical twins.

The sample comprised CD4+ T cells sorted from blood. These receptors were obtained from a woman between 18 and 29 years old in good health. The CDR3 runs from the conserved cysteine through the conserved F or W. A D gene is named only where the DNA matches it firmly. Clone size is not always given. Where it is, it says once, few, many or a class for expanded clones.

- TRBJ2-3 TRBV3-1 16 - CASSQDASGSTDTQYF TGTGCCAGCAGCCAAGATGCCAGCGGGAGCACAGATACGCAGTATTTT
few TRBJ1-6 TRBV12-3/TRBV12-4 14 - CASSSGTWDSPLHF TGTGCCAGCAGTTCCGGCACTTGGGATTCACCCCTCCACTTT
- TRBJ1-3 TRBV20-1 13 - CSASIGAASTIYF TGCAGTGCTAGTATCGGCGCGGCAAGCACCATATATTTT
few TRBJ2-1 TRBV11-2 16 - CASSLRGLTSYNEQFF TGTGCCAGCAGCTTACGAGGACTGACCTCCTACAATGAGCAGTTCTTC
many TRBJ1-1 TRBV12-3/TRBV12-4 13 - CASRRTANTEAFF TGTGCCAGCAGACGAACAGCCAACACTGAAGCTTTCTTT
- TRBJ1-5 TRBV28 11 - CASNSNQPQHF TGTGCCAGCAATAGCAATCAGCCCCAGCATTTT
- TRBJ2-1 TRBV24-1 14 TRBD2 CATSLGTSMNEQFF TGTGCCACCAGTCTCGGGACTAGTATGAATGAGCAGTTCTTC
few TRBJ2-1 TRBV5-1 20 - CASSLRPRGLLGPSLNEQFF TGCGCCAGCAGCTTACGGCCACGGGGGCTATTGGGACCCAGTCTCAATGAGCAGTTCTTC
- TRBJ2-5 TRBV29-1 12 - CSVGREQETQYF TGCAGCGTAGGCAGGGAACAAGAGACCCAGTACTTC
few TRBJ2-5 TRBV20-1 11 - CSANLDSTQYF TGCAGTGCTAACCTGGACTCCACCCAGTACTTC
- TRBJ2-7 TRBV9 15 - CASSVSIGPSYEQYF TGTGCCAGCAGCGTAAGTATCGGACCTTCCTACGAGCAGTACTTC
- TRBJ2-1 TRBV4-1 18 TRBD2 CASSLLGTGLAGGDEQFF TGCGCCAGCAGCCTCTTGGGAACAGGACTAGCGGGAGGGGATGAGCAGTTCTTC
- TRBJ2-3 TRBV20-1 14 TRBD2 CSARERGGPDTQYF TGCAGTGCTAGGGAGCGGGGGGGCCCAGATACGCAGTATTTT
- TRBJ1-1 TRBV20-1 13 TRBD1 CSAEGGSGAEAFF TGCAGTGCTGAAGGGGGCAGCGGCGCTGAAGCTTTCTTT
- TRBJ2-1 TRBV28 13 - CASSSPAYNEQFF TGTGCCAGCAGTTCCCCGGCTTACAATGAGCAGTTCTTC
few TRBJ1-4 TRBV9 14 TRBD1 CASNRGPLNEKLFF TGTGCCAGCAACAGGGGACCGCTAAATGAAAAACTGTTTTTT
many TRBJ1-6 TRBV5-1 15 TRBD1 CASSSDRAVGSPLHF TGCGCCAGCAGCTCGGACAGGGCAGTGGGTTCACCCCTCCACTTT
- TRBJ2-3 TRBV5-1 16 TRBD2 CASSSRAGGATDTQYF TGCGCCAGCAGCTCCAGAGCGGGGGGGGCCACAGATACGCAGTATTTT
few TRBJ2-3 TRBV7-9 15 TRBD1 CASSRDRVSTDTQYF TGTGCCAGCAGCCGGGACAGAGTAAGCACAGATACGCAGTATTTT
- TRBJ2-1 TRBV14 19 TRBD1 CASSRAGRGLIVSYNEQFF TGTGCCAGCAGCCGGGCTGGCAGGGGGCTTATTGTTTCCTACAATGAGCAGTTCTTC
many TRBJ2-5 TRBV11-1 15 - CASSPAGGGSETQYF TGTGCCAGCAGCCCCGCCGGGGGCGGGAGTGAGACCCAGTACTTC
few TRBJ1-1 TRBV5-6 14 - CASSLLGADTEAFF TGTGCCAGCAGCTTGCTGGGGGCCGATACTGAAGCTTTCTTT
few TRBJ1-1 TRBV7-8 16 - CASSLADSLWGTEAFF TGTGCCAGCAGCTTAGCTGACAGTCTCTGGGGCACTGAAGCTTTCTTT
- TRBJ2-1 TRBV20-1 15 - CSAKGDWSSYNEQFF TGCAGTGCCAAAGGCGACTGGAGCTCCTACAATGAGCAGTTCTTC
- TRBJ2-1 TRBV24-1 15 - CATSDPQQGRNEQFF TGTGCCACCAGTGATCCTCAACAGGGTCGCAATGAGCAGTTCTTC
- TRBJ1-1 TRBV21-1 15 - CAPVGTGVRATEAFF TGTGCCCCCGTGGGGACAGGGGTTAGAGCTACTGAAGCTTTCTTT
few TRBJ2-3 TRBV15 14 - CATSRDDGTDTQYF TGTGCCACCAGCAGAGATGACGGCACAGATACGCAGTATTTT
few TRBJ2-7 TRBV6-5 14 TRBD2 CASSYLAGGVEQYF TGTGCCAGCAGTTACCTAGCGGGAGGGGTCGAGCAGTACTTC
many TRBJ2-1 TRBV29-1 14 TRBD2 CSVDGSSGSSEQFF TGCAGCGTTGATGGGTCTAGCGGGAGTTCTGAGCAGTTCTTC
few TRBJ2-5 TRBV5-1 12 - CASSLGDSDQYF TGCGCCAGCAGCTTGGGTGACAGCGACCAGTACTTC
few TRBJ1-4 TRBV11-1 18 - CASSYLQDSLATNEKLFF TGTGCCAGCAGCTACCTCCAGGACAGTTTGGCAACTAATGAAAAACTGTTTTTT
few TRBJ2-5 TRBV9 14 - CASSADRLEGTQYF TGTGCCAGCAGCGCGGACAGGCTGGAGGGGACCCAGTACTTC
many TRBJ2-5 TRBV12-3/TRBV12-4 13 - CASSLRLEETQYF TGTGCCAGCAGTTTAAGACTAGAGGAGACCCAGTACTTC
many TRBJ1-3 TRBV7-9 12 - CASSLSGNTIYF TGTGCCAGCAGCTTGTCTGGAAACACCATATATTTT
few TRBJ1-2 TRBV7-9 16 TRBD1 CASSTSGTGGHYGYTF TGTGCCAGCAGCACCTCCGGGACAGGGGGCCACTATGGCTACACCTTC
- TRBJ2-7 TRBV15 13 TRBD2 CAPRDYRGYEQYF TGTGCCCCCCGGGACTATAGGGGATACGAGCAGTACTTC
few TRBJ2-1 TRBV6-5 13 - CASSYASDGEQFF TGTGCCAGCAGTTACGCTAGCGACGGTGAGCAGTTCTTC
many TRBJ2-3 TRBV3-1 14 - CASSQGPQGAGLYF TGTGCCAGCAGCCAAGGTCCCCAAGGAGCCGGCCTGTATTTT
- TRBJ2-7 TRBV20-1 14 TRBD2 CSAGGSGSSHEQYF TGCAGTGCGGGAGGTAGCGGGAGTTCCCACGAGCAGTACTTC
- TRBJ2-2 TRBV7-8 14 - CASSSAGVTGELFF TGTGCCAGCAGCTCAGCTGGGGTTACCGGGGAGCTGTTTTTT
few TRBJ2-1 TRBV28 13 TRBD1 CASSYRGLNEQFF TGTGCCAGCAGTTACAGGGGATTGAATGAGCAGTTCTTC
few TRBJ1-4 TRBV11-2 14 - CASSTARVREKLFF TGTGCCAGCAGCACAGCTCGGGTTAGGGAAAAACTGTTTTTT
many TRBJ1-1 TRBV20-1 12 - CSARGVGTEAFF TGCAGTGCTAGGGGGGTTGGCACTGAAGCTTTCTTT
few TRBJ2-4 TRBV11-1 18 TRBD2 CASSPPGGGTLAKNIQYF TGTGCCAGCAGCCCGCCGGGAGGGGGGACCTTAGCCAAAAACATTCAGTACTTC
- TRBJ2-7 TRBV20-1 14 - CSASPRQSGGEQYF TGCAGTGCTAGTCCCCGGCAATCAGGTGGAGAGCAGTACTTC
- TRBJ2-4 TRBV6-2/TRBV6-3 21 - CASSYSLNLSHNPAAKNIQYF TGTGCCAGCAGTTACTCTCTTAACCTCTCCCACAACCCCGCAGCCAAAAACATTCAGTACTTC
- TRBJ2-3 TRBV12-3/TRBV12-4 15 - CASSFRRTSTDTQYF TGTGCCAGCAGTTTTCGGCGGACTAGCACAGATACGCAGTATTTT
many TRBJ2-5 TRBV6-5 15 TRBD2 CASSWTSGGQETQYF TGTGCCAGCAGTTGGACTAGCGGGGGTCAAGAGACCCAGTACTTC
- TRBJ1-6 TRBV2 15 - CASITGGQSNSPLHF TGTGCCAGCATCACGGGAGGACAGAGTAATTCACCCCTCCACTTT
many TRBJ2-5 TRBV5-1 12 - CASSGGLETQYF TGCGCCAGCAGCGGGGGGTTGGAGACCCAGTACTTC